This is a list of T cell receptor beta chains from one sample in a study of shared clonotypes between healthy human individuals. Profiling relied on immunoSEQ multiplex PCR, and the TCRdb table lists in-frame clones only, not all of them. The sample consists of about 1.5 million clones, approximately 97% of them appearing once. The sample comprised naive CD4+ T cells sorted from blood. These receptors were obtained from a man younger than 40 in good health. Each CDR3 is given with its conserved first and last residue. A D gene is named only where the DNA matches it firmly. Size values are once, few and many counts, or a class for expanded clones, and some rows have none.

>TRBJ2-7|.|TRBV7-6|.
CASSLGPEQYF
TGTGCCAGCAGCTTAGGTCCCGAGCAGTACTTC
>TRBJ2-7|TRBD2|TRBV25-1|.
CASSAPSGRTGEQYF
TGTGCCAGCAGTGCTCCTAGCGGGAGGACGGGGGAGCAGTACTTC
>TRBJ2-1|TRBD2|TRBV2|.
CASSGGSGRAYNEQFF
TGTGCCAGCAGTGGGGGAAGCGGGAGGGCCTACAATGAGCAGTTCTTC
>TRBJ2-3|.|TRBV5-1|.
CASSLDRSGDTQYF
TGCGCCAGCAGCTTGGACAGGTCCGGGGATACGCAGTATTTT
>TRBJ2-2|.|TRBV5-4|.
CASSFRAVGELFF
TGTGCCAGCAGCTTCAGGGCCGTCGGGGAGCTGTTTTTT
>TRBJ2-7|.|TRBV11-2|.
CASTDRVYEQYF
TGTGCCAGCACGGACCGGGTTTACGAGCAGTACTTC
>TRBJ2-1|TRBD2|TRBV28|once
CASRLLAGGPGEQFF
TGTGCCAGCAGGCTCCTAGCGGGAGGGCCTGGGGAGCAGTTCTTC
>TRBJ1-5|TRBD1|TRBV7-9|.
CASSLARTGVGNQPQHF
TGTGCCAGCAGCTTAGCAAGGACAGGGGTCGGCAATCAGCCCCAGCATTTT
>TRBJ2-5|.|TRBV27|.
CASTPQGGGQETQYF
TGTGCCAGCACCCCTCAGGGGGGCGGGCAAGAGACCCAGTACTTC
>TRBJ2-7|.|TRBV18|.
CASSPAAYEQYF
TGTGCCAGCTCCCCTGCCGCCTACGAGCAGTACTTC
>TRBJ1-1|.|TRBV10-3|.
CAISDFGRNTEAFF
TGTGCCATCAGTGACTTCGGGAGAAACACTGAAGCTTTCTTT
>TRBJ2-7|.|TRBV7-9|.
CASSLSNSEQYF
TGTGCCAGCAGCTTATCGAACTCCGAGCAGTACTTC
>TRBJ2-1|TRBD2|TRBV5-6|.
CASSFRTSGYNEQFF
TGTGCCAGCAGTTTCCGGACTAGCGGCTACAATGAGCAGTTCTTC
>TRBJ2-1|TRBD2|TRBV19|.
CASAVAGGGPAHNEQFF
TGTGCCAGTGCTGTTGCGGGAGGGGGTCCTGCACACAATGAGCAGTTCTTC
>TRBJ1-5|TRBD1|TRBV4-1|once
CASSQRGQGVQPQHF
TGCGCCAGCAGCCAACGGGGACAGGGGGTTCAGCCCCAGCATTTT
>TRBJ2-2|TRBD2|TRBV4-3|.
CASSQLLAGVLGELFF
TGCGCCAGCAGCCAACTACTAGCGGGAGTTCTCGGGGAGCTGTTTTTT
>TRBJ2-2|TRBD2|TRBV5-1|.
CASSFGLAGDTGELFF
TGCGCCAGCAGCTTCGGCCTAGCGGGAGATACCGGGGAGCTGTTTTTT
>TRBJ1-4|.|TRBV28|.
CASSPTGTPEKLFF
TGTGCCAGCAGTCCGACCGGGACACCGGAAAAACTGTTTTTT
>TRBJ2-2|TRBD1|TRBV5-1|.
CASSLAGQGPPNTGELFF
TGCGCCAGCAGCTTGGCGGGACAGGGTCCCCCGAACACCGGGGAGCTGTTTTTT
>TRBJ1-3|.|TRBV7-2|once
CASSLGPGNTIYF
TGTGCCAGCAGCTTAGGCCCTGGAAACACCATATATTTT
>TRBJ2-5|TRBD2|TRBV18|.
CASSPKVSGRGFLETQYF
TGTGCCAGCTCACCAAAAGTCAGCGGGAGAGGGTTTTTGGAGACCCAGTACTTC
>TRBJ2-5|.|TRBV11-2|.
CASSLEPTGLVGPSQETQYF
TGTGCCAGCAGCTTAGAGCCGACAGGACTAGTTGGCCCCTCTCAAGAGACCCAGTACTTC
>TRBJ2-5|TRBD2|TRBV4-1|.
CASSQAPSGIQETQYF
TGCGCCAGCAGCCAAGCCCCTAGCGGGATTCAAGAGACCCAGTACTTC
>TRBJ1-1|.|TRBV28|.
CASREFTEAFF
TGTGCCAGCAGGGAGTTTACTGAAGCTTTCTTT
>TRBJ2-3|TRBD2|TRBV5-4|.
CASSPTSGRLDTQYF
TGTGCCAGCAGCCCGACTAGCGGGAGGTTGGATACGCAGTATTTT
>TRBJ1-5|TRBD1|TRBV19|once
CASSPSDRVVGNQPQHF
TGTGCCAGTAGTCCATCGGACAGGGTGGTGGGTAATCAGCCCCAGCATTTT
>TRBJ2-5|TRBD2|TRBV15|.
CATSRDLASGRGQETQYF
TGTGCCACCAGCAGAGATCTGGCTAGCGGGAGGGGCCAAGAGACCCAGTACTTC
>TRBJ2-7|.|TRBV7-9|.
CASSQTRTGPGSYEQYF
TGTGCCAGCAGCCAAACCCGAACGGGGCCGGGGTCCTACGAGCAGTACTTC
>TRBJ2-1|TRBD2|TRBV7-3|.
CASSSSGRSSEQFF
TGTGCCAGCAGCTCTAGCGGGAGGTCAAGTGAGCAGTTCTTC
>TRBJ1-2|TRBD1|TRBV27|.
CASSLHAILPRGDRSYGYTF
TGTGCCAGCAGTTTGCACGCTATACTACCTCGGGGGGACAGGAGCTATGGCTACACCTTC
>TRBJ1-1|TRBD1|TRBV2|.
CASSKGGQGAVEAFF
TGTGCCAGCAGCAAAGGGGGACAGGGGGCGGTTGAAGCTTTCTTT
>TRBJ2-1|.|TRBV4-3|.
CASSQGQLGNNEQFF
TGCGCCAGCAGCCAAGGGCAATTAGGTAACAATGAGCAGTTCTTC
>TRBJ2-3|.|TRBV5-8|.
CASSLHAGSTDTQYF
TGTGCCAGCAGCTTGCATGCTGGGAGCACAGATACGCAGTATTTT
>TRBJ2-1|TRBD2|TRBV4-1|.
CASSQETLAGRFYNEQFF
TGCGCCAGCAGCCAAGAGACTCTAGCGGGGCGATTCTACAATGAGCAGTTCTTC
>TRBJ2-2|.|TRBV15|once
CATSRDAHTGELFF
TGTGCCACCAGCAGAGATGCACACACCGGGGAGCTGTTTTTT
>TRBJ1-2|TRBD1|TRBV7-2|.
CASSLSGTGVYGYTF
TGTGCCAGCAGCTTAAGCGGGACAGGGGTCTATGGCTACACCTTC
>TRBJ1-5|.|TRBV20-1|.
CSARGSQPQHF
TGCAGTGCTAGAGGGAGTCAGCCCCAGCATTTT
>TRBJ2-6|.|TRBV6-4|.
CASSEEAGANVLTF
TGTGCCAGCAGTGAAGAGGCTGGGGCCAACGTCCTGACTTTC
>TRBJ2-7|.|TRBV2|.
CASSEVGTDTYEQYF
TGTGCCAGCAGTGAAGTAGGGACCGATACCTACGAGCAGTACTTC
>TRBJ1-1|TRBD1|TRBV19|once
CASSIRGGTGGTEAFF
TGTGCCAGTAGTATAAGGGGCGGGACAGGGGGCACTGAAGCTTTCTTT
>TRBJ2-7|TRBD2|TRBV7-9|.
CASSLVGLAGGGEQYF
TGTGCCAGCAGCTTAGTGGGCCTAGCGGGAGGAGGCGAGCAGTACTTC
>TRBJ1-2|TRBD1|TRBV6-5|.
CASSTDRGYGYTF
TGTGCCAGCAGTACGGACAGGGGGTATGGCTACACCTTC
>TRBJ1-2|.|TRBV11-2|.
CASSFSRGGGYTF
TGTGCCAGCAGCTTTAGCAGGGGCGGAGGCTACACCTTC
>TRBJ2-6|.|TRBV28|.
CASSDPSRSGANVLTF
TGTGCCAGCAGTGACCCCTCAAGATCTGGGGCCAACGTCCTGACTTTC
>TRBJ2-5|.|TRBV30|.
CAWSSQETQYF
TGTGCCTGGAGTTCTCAAGAGACCCAGTACTTC
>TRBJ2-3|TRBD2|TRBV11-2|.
CASSRGLAGTDTQYF
TGTGCCAGCAGCCGGGGACTAGCAGGCACAGATACGCAGTATTTT
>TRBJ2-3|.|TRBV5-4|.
CASSLQGRTDTQYF
TGTGCCAGCAGCTTACAGGGGAGGACAGATACGCAGTATTTT
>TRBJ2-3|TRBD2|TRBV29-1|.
CSVEDRSGRGPDTQYF
TGCAGCGTTGAGGACCGTAGCGGGAGGGGCCCAGATACGCAGTATTTT
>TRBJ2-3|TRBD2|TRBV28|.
CASSLSFNPSGSGWDTQYF
TGTGCCAGCAGTTTATCCTTCAATCCCAGCGGGAGTGGGTGGGATACGCAGTATTTT
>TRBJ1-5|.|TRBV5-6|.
CASSFRPDQQPQHF
TGTGCCAGCAGCTTTCGCCCAGATCAGCAGCCCCAGCATTTT
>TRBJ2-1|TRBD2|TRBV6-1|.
CASSEGIRIFLAGLSNEQFF
TGTGCCAGCAGTGAAGGCATCCGAATATTCTTAGCGGGCCTATCCAATGAGCAGTTCTTC
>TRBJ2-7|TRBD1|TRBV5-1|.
CASSFQDRGRGGQYF
TGCGCCAGCAGCTTCCAGGACAGGGGGCGCGGGGGGCAGTACTTC
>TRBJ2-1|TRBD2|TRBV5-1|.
CASSLTAWTSGYNEQFF
TGCGCCAGCAGCTTAACCGCCTGGACTAGCGGGTACAATGAGCAGTTCTTC
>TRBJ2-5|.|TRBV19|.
CASSIGARGEETQYF
TGTGCCAGTAGTATCGGGGCTCGTGGGGAAGAGACCCAGTACTTC
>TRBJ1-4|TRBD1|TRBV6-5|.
CASSYSPGTVKKLFF
TGTGCCAGCAGTTACTCGCCCGGGACAGTCAAAAAACTGTTTTTT
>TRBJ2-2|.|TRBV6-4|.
CASSDLMGRGELFF
TGTGCCAGCAGTGACTTAATGGGACGCGGGGAGCTGTTTTTT
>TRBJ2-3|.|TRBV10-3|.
CAILDRTANTDTQYF
TGTGCCATCTTGGACCGGACAGCGAACACAGATACGCAGTATTTT